The 14 T cell receptor beta chains reported below all come from one sample, sequenced in a study of blood T cell repertoires in COVID-19. Measured with immunoSEQ multiplex PCR; TCRdb has only the in-frame clones, and not every one. The table lists roughly 440,000 clones, more than 70% of them singletons. The sequencing input was peripheral blood. These receptors were obtained from a woman aged 45-60 years with COVID-19, enrolled during active disease.

The CDR3 region is CASSFRGRETQYF. The CDR3 nucleotides are TGCGCCAGCTCTTTCAGGGGGCGGGAGACCCAGTACTTC. The chain carries TRBV5-1 and TRBJ2-5; 8 nucleotides align to TRBD1. Germline V gene data show CDR1 as SGHRS and CDR2 as YFSETQ. The length of the CDR3 is 13 residues. J lost 5 bases, V lost 7 bases, and 7 bases had no gene match.

The chain uses TRBV12-3 or TRBV12-4 and TRBJ1-2; the D gene is possibly TRBD1 (6 bases). The length of the CDR3 is 13 residues. The V and J ends lost 1 base and 6 bases respectively, with 9 bases between them. For the CDR3, the DNA is TGTGCCAGCAGTTTAGTGGCAGGGGATGGCTACACCTTC. Amino acids: CASSLVAGDGYTF.

The chain couples TRBV7-9 to TRBJ2-1; 8 bases are shared with TRBD2. The CDR3 totals 15 residues. After removal of 3 bases from V and 2 bases from J, the junction contained 3 bases not matched to a gene. CDR1 and CDR2 (germline): SEHNR, FQNEAQ (reference sequence). The CDR3 region is CASSFPGGAYNEQFF. CDR3 in DNA: TGTGCCAGCAGCTTTCCCGGGGGGGCCTACAATGAGCAGTTCTTC.

This chain joins TRBV19 and TRBJ1-2, with TRBD1 as a possible D gene (6 bases). Germline V gives CDR1 LNHDA, CDR2 SQIVND (reference sequence). This CDR3 spans 15 amino acids. Trimming removed 8 bases at V and 1 base at J, with 17 bases between. The CDR3: CASGKDGQFNYGYTF. The DNA for the CDR3 is TGTGCCAGTGGAAAGGACGGACAGTTTAACTATGGCTACACCTTC.

The chain links TRBV12-3 or TRBV12-4 to TRBJ1-4; D call uncertain. The CDR3 covers 12 residues. Trimming removed 1 base at V and 8 bases at J, with 5 bases between. CDR3 sequence: CASSLGREKLFF. For the CDR3, the DNA is TGTGCCAGCAGTTTAGGGAGGGAAAAACTGTTTTTT.

This chain uses TRBV19 with TRBJ2-1, with D possibly being TRBD2 (6 bases). Germline assignment: CDR1 LNHDA and CDR2 SQIVND (reference sequence). The CDR3 has 14 residues. V was shortened by 9 bases and J by 3 bases, with 15 bases between the two germline ends. CDR3 bases: TGTGCCAGCAGAGGGGAGGCACACTACAATGAGCAGTTCTTC. Protein sequence: CASRGEAHYNEQFF.

The chain employs TRBV28 and TRBJ1-5; 7 bases match TRBD1. Looked up from germline, CDR1 is MDHEN and CDR2 is SYDVKM. The CDR3 is made up of 16 amino acids. V lost 9 bases and J lost 2; bases outside the gene matches: 13. This CDR3 is CASSSQGIMGNQPQHF. The DNA of the CDR3 is TGTGCCAGTTCTTCACAGGGGATAATGGGCAATCAGCCCCAGCATTTT.

The genes are TRBV29-1 and TRBJ1-3, with D unclear. Germline CDR1 SQVTM, CDR2 ANQGSEA. V gave up 7 bases and J gave up 3 bases, with 7 bases separating them. The length of the CDR3 is 11 residues. The CDR3 region has the DNA TGCAGCGCGGAGCTTGGAAACACCATATATTTT. It translates to CSAELGNTIYF.

The chain couples TRBV2 to TRBJ2-7, with D tentatively TRBD1 (5 bases). CDR1 and CDR2 from the germline V gene are SNHLY and FYNNEI. V was pared by 7 bases and J by 5 bases, with 21 bases between. This CDR3 has 15 amino acids. CDR3 amino acids: CASKLPTAPPDEQYF. The CDR3 DNA sequence: TGTGCCAGCAAACTTCCGACAGCCCCCCCGGACGAGCAGTACTTC.

This chain links TRBV12-3 or TRBV12-4 with TRBJ2-2; tentatively, D is TRBD2 (5 bases). This CDR3 has 13 residues. Trimming pared 7 bases from V and 7 bases from J, leaving 13 bases between. CDR3 sequence (DNA): TGTGCCAGCACACGAGCGGTCGGCGGGGAGCTGTTTTTT. It translates to CASTRAVGGELFF.

This clone was picked up a small number of times. The gene calls are TRBV5-4 and TRBJ1-6, with D maybe TRBD1 (5 bases). V was pared by 3 bases and J by 0 bases, with 7 bases between. The CDR3 loop spans 15 amino acids. From germline, CDR1 is SGHNT and CDR2 YYREEE (reference sequence). DNA of the CDR3: TGTGCCAGCAGCTCCGACAGCTCCTATAATTCACCCCTCCACTTT. It encodes CASSSDSSYNSPLHF.

The J gene is TRBJ1-2, the V gene TRBV5-6, with 11 positions matching TRBD1. Germline V lookup: CDR1 SGHDT, CDR2 YYEEEE. There are 15 residues in the CDR3. Losses at the gene ends were 6 bases for V and 4 bases for J; bases not matched to a gene: 8. The chain's CDR3 is CASNSGTGGIYGYTF. The CDR3 DNA follows: TGTGCCAGCAACTCAGGGACAGGGGGAATCTATGGCTACACCTTC.

This clone was seen only once. The chain links TRBV29-1 to TRBJ2-7; 9 nucleotides agree with TRBD1. The CDR3 is 15 residues long. CDR1 is SQVTM, CDR2 ANQGSEA, per germline. J lost 2 bases, V lost 1 base, and 6 bases had no gene match. This chain's CDR3 is CSVEGDRVDPYEQYF. The CDR3 region has the DNA TGCAGCGTTGAAGGGGACAGGGTTGACCCCTACGAGCAGTACTTC.

V is TRBV7-6 and J is TRBJ1-4; 10 bases are a match to TRBD1. The ends lost 4 bases at V and 6 bases at J; junction bases unmatched: 8. Germline V gives CDR1 SGHVS, CDR2 FNYEAQ. This CDR3 is built from 16 residues. CDR3 sequence: CASSSSGQGYDEKLFF. CDR3 in DNA: TGTGCCAGCAGCTCTTCGGGACAGGGGTACGATGAAAAACTGTTTTTT.